These 23 T cell receptor beta chains originate from one sample sequenced in a study of T cell clonality in common variable immunodeficiency (dated by TCRdb to about 2015). The protocol used for the library was the immunoSEQ multiplex PCR assay. TCRdb's version of the immuneACCESS table is confined to in-frame rearrangements and falls short of the full clone set. An unresolved V gene accounts for under half of the shortfall where checked; the remainder is of unknown origin. With 25,000 to 30,000 clones recorded, this sample contains no clone counted only once. 4% of the sample is taken by the ten largest. General findings and caveats noted by the study authors: Fewer deletions and N-nucleotide insertions were reportedly observed in CVID TCRbeta sequences, and highly modified clones with 13 or more V deletions were reportedly absent from CVID TCRbeta sequences.

No antigen has been identified for these receptors. The sample consisted of peripheral blood mononuclear cells. These receptor sequences come from a human donor with common variable immunodeficiency.

In its sample, this clone was seen a few times. CDR3 residues: CASSLVPGLSYNEQFF. The part of the CDR3 DNA that was read is TGCGCCAGCAGCTTGGTGCCGGGACTCTCCTACAATGAG. The rearrangement joins TRBV5-1 to TRBJ2-1; a weak D match, TRBD2 (6 bases). The read stops 3 residues short of the end of the CDR3; the missing end is completed from the germline J gene. Germline V gene lookup returns CDR1 SGHRS and CDR2 YFSETQ. V lost 0 bases and J 0 bases, leaving 10 bases between the germline ends. The CDR3 is made up of 16 amino acids.

This clone was picked up a small number of times. The sequenced fragment ends 3 residues before the CDR3 boundary, so the rest is inferred from the germline J gene. The chain has TRBV19 and TRBJ2-5; the match to TRBD2 covers 11 bases. Germline assignment: CDR1 LNHDA and CDR2 SQIVND (reference sequence). This CDR3 region has 16 residues. V lost 7 bases to trimming and J lost 3 bases; unmatched junction nucleotides: 10. The CDR3 loop is CASKGSGRAAKETQYF. The CDR3 bases that were read are TGTGCCAGTAAGGGTAGCGGGAGGGCGGCGAAAGAGACC.

For this clone: The sequence runs out 3 residues before the end of the CDR3; the remainder is reconstructed from the germline J gene. The rearrangement joins TRBV5-1 to TRBJ2-7, with a weak D call TRBD2 (6 bases). Germline V lookup: CDR1 SGHRS, CDR2 YFSETQ. V was clipped by 2 bases and J by 6 bases, with 18 bases between them. This CDR3 has 15 amino acids. CDR3: CASSFIADRNTEQYF. Incomplete CDR3 DNA: TGCGCCAGCAGCTTTATAGCGGACCGCAACACCGAG.

This clone was detected only a few times. Read sequence stops 3 residues before the CDR3 end, and the germline J gene provides the missing end. The rearrangement joins TRBV19 to TRBJ1-3; the D gene is possibly TRBD1 (5 bases). CDR1 is LNHDA and CDR2 is SQIVND in the germline V gene (reference sequence). The CDR3 consists of 16 residues. V gave up 0 bases and J gave up 0 bases, with 9 bases separating them. CDR3 in amino acids: CASSIEQGDSGNTIYF. The part of the CDR3 DNA that was read is TGTGCCAGTAGTATAGAGCAGGGAGACTCTGGAAACACC. Together with reference TRBV19 and TRBJ1-3, the CDR3 gives the full variable domain: DGGITQSPKYLFRKEGQNVTLSCEQNLNHDAMYWYRQDPGQGLRLIYYSQIVNDFQKGDIAEGYSVSREKKESFPLTVTSAQKNPTAFYLCASSIEQGDSGNTIYFGEGSWLTVV.

As concerns this clone: The read ends 3 residues early relative to the CDR3; the germline J gene fills the gap. The chain joins TRBV5-1 to TRBJ2-7, with TRBD2 as a possible D gene (6 bases). The CDR3 contains 13 residues. Trimming removed 3 bases at V and 3 bases at J, with 10 bases between. Looked up from germline, CDR1 is SGHRS and CDR2 is YFSETQ. The CDR3 bases that were read are TGCGCCAGCAGCTCGGGACTTGGCTACGAG. Amino acid sequence: CASSSGLGYE. In full, the CDR3 reads CASSSGLGYEQYF.

In regard to this clone: The DNA ends 3 residues before the CDR3 does, and the rest of the CDR3 is filled in from the germline J gene. The chain carries TRBV2 and TRBJ2-7, with 8 bases identical to TRBD2. The CDR3 totals 14 residues. The V gene end was trimmed by 7 bases and the J gene end by 3 bases; junction bases not matched to a gene: 8. Germline V gives CDR1 SNHLY, CDR2 FYNNEI. The CDR3 DNA, read in part, is TGTGCCAGCATGGAGCGCGGGGGGCACTACGAG. Translated, it gives CASMERGGHYE. The CDR3 in its entirety is CASMERGGHYEQYF.

With respect to this clone: The read comes to an end 3 residues before the CDR3 does, leaving the germline J gene to fill in the end. V and J are TRBV5-1 and TRBJ2-3; D remains unclear. The CDR3 sequence is 14 residues long. V was trimmed by 0 bases and J by 2 bases, leaving 7 bases between them. The germline gives CDR1 SGHRS, CDR2 YFSETQ. Here the CDR3 reads CASSLVTITDTQYF. CDR3 bases read: TGCGCCAGCAGCTTGGTAACTATCACAGATACG.

This clone was observed a handful of times. The read stops 3 residues short of the end of the CDR3; the missing end is completed from the germline J gene. The rearrangement links TRBV7-6 to TRBJ2-2, with a possible D match to TRBD1 (5 bases). Between the trimmed V and J ends, which lost 2 bases and 4 bases, there was a span of 14 bases. Germline lookup yields CDR1 SGHVS and CDR2 FNYEAQ. CDR3 size: 16 residues. The chain's CDR3 is CASSLFWQGLTGELFF. The DNA read from the CDR3 is TGTGCCAGCAGCTTATTTTGGCAGGGCCTCACCGGGGAG.

This clone came up a few times. Sequencing ends 3 residues short of the CDR3 end; the germline J gene provides the rest. The chain joins TRBV19 to TRBJ1-1; TRBD1 is a possible D gene (5 bases). Germline V gene sequence: CDR1 LNHDA, CDR2 SQIVND (reference sequence). V was shortened by 2 bases and J by 7 bases, with 11 bases between the two germline ends. CDR3 length: 13 amino acids. CDR3 loop: CASSILGQSEAFF. Partial CDR3 DNA: TGTGCCAGTAGTATACTGGGGCAGAGTGAA.

About this clone itself: The read comes to an end 3 residues before the CDR3 does, leaving the germline J gene to fill in the end. V is TRBV18 and J is TRBJ1-6; TRBD1 agrees at 7 bases. The CDR3 has 14 amino acids. CDR1 is KGHSH and CDR2 is LQKENI in the germline V gene. The V gene end was trimmed by 2 bases and the J gene end by 8 bases; junction bases not matched to a gene: 3. The CDR3 bases that were read are TGTGCCAGCTCACCAATCACAGGGGATTCACCC. Translating gives CASSPITGDSP. The full CDR3 is CASSPITGDSPLHF.

There are many counts of this clone. The read finishes 3 residues shy of the CDR3 end, and the germline J gene is used to complete it. V and J are TRBV29-1 and TRBJ2-5, with D possibly TRBD1 on 6 matching bases. V dropped 1 base and J dropped 2 bases, with 11 bases sitting between them. The CDR3 sequence is 14 residues long. Germline values: CDR1 SQVTM, CDR2 ANQGSEA. Here the CDR3 reads CSVEVWGPQETQYF. The sequenced CDR3 bases are TGCAGCGTTGAAGTTTGGGGGCCACAAGAGACC.

This clone appeared a few times. The CDR3 end falls 3 residues outside the read, so it is completed with the germline J gene. This chain uses TRBV18 with TRBJ1-1; perhaps TRBD1 as D (6 bases). V lost 3 bases and J lost 3, with 17 bases in between. Germline assignment: CDR1 KGHSH and CDR2 LQKENI. There are 16 residues in the CDR3. The CDR3 DNA, read in part, is TGTGCCAGCTCACCTTCCCCAGGGGTTTGGGACACTGAA. This translates into CASSPSPGVWDTE. From start to end, the CDR3 is CASSPSPGVWDTEAFF.

As regards this clone: From the germline J gene comes the end of the CDR3, since the read stops 3 residues before it. The chain couples TRBV18 to TRBJ2-3; 9 nucleotides line up with TRBD1. CDR1 and CDR2 from the germline V gene are KGHSH and LQKENI. The CDR3 is made up of 15 amino acids. The V gene end was trimmed by 3 bases and the J gene end by 4 bases; junction bases not matched to a gene: 5. The CDR3: CASSPTGGRADTQYF. CDR3 DNA, as far as it was read: TGTGCCAGCTCACCCACAGGGGGCCGGGCAGATACG.

Concerning this clone itself: The read comes to an end 3 residues before the CDR3 does, leaving the germline J gene to fill in the end. The chain employs TRBV30 and TRBJ1-5, with TRBD1 matching 7 bases. The CDR3 spans 15 residues. The junction had 6 bases not matched to a gene; V was cut back by 4 bases and J by 0 bases. CDR1 GTSNPN and CDR2 SVGIG come from the germline V gene (reference sequence). The part of the CDR3 DNA that was read is TGTGCCTGGACGCGGGACAGCCATAGCAATCAGCCC. Its translation is CAWTRDSHSNQP. The entire CDR3 sequence reads CAWTRDSHSNQPQHF.

Comments on this clone: The CDR3 goes on 3 residues after the read ends, and that part is filled in from the germline J gene. The chain is built from TRBV30 and TRBJ1-5, with D possibly being TRBD1 (6 bases). The V and J ends lost 3 bases and 7 bases respectively, with 19 bases between them. Per the germline V gene, CDR1 is GTSNPN and CDR2 is SVGIG (reference sequence). The CDR3 consists of 15 residues. The DNA read from the CDR3 is TGTGCCTGGAGCGCTCCTCCGCTCAGGGGCCAGCCC. It specifies CAWSAPPLRGQP. The CDR3 reads in full as CAWSAPPLRGQPQHF.

At least ten counts were recorded for this clone. The chain's CDR3 is CSATGLAGSLSEQFF. The DNA read from the CDR3 is TGCAGCGCCACCGGACTAGCGGGATCTCTGAGTGAG. The chain joins TRBV29-1 to TRBJ2-1, with 12 bases lining up with TRBD2. The read terminates 3 residues before the CDR3 end, so the remaining end is supplied by the germline J gene. CDR1 SQVTM and CDR2 ANQGSEA come from the germline V gene. V dropped 7 bases and J dropped 9; count of bases not matched to a gene: 13. This CDR3 is 15 amino acids long.

This clone was picked up many times. Coverage ceases 3 residues before the CDR3 finishes, and the germline J gene fills in the end. This sequence joins TRBV24-1 and TRBJ2-7; 9 bases fit TRBD2. Germline CDR1 is KGHDR and CDR2 is SFDVKD. The CDR3 length is 15 residues. Trimming cost V 6 bases and J 4 bases; bases outside gene matches: 9. CDR3 amino acids: CATSPLAGTIYEQYF. The sequenced CDR3 bases are TGTGCCACCAGTCCTCTAGCGGGGACCATTTACGAG.

This clone was counted only a few times. Read data end 3 residues before the CDR3 end; the end is taken from the germline J gene. The chain employs TRBV19 and TRBJ2-7, with 9 bases matching TRBD2. J was trimmed by 3 bases and V by 3 bases; bases with no gene match: 9. CDR1 and CDR2 from the germline V gene are LNHDA and SQIVND (reference sequence). The CDR3 runs 16 residues. The DNA read from the CDR3 is TGTGCCAGTAGTATTAGCGGGGGTAAAAGGGGCTACGAG. As protein: CASSISGGKRGYE. The whole CDR3 sequence reads CASSISGGKRGYEQYF.

As for this clone: The read terminates 3 residues ahead of where the CDR3 ends, so the germline J gene completes it. The J gene is TRBJ1-5, the V gene TRBV30; D ambiguous. This CDR3 comprises 13 residues. In germline, CDR1 is GTSNPN, CDR2 SVGIG (reference sequence). V lost 0 bases to trimming and J lost 3 bases, with 6 bases between them. The CDR3 DNA, read in part, is TGTGCCTGGAGTGTCCAGTTCAATCAGCCC. Its translation: CAWSVQFNQP. The full CDR3 is CAWSVQFNQPQHF.

Partial CDR3 DNA: TGTGCCTGGAGTCCCCGTCGAAACGGGAATGAAAAA. Its protein is CAWSPRRNGNEK. The full CDR3 protein is CAWSPRRNGNEKLFF. This chain connects TRBV30 to TRBJ1-4; D remains ambiguous. From the germline J gene comes the end of the CDR3, since the read stops 3 residues before it. Germline CDR1 GTSNPN, CDR2 SVGIG (reference sequence). Trimming took 2 bases from V and 5 from J, leaving 15 bases between them. The CDR3 spans 15 residues.

This clone turned up a few times. The read terminates 3 residues ahead of where the CDR3 ends, so the germline J gene completes it. The chain recombines TRBV7-9 with TRBJ1-4, with D unresolved. This CDR3 region has 15 residues. Germline V gives CDR1 SEHNR, CDR2 FQNEAQ (reference sequence). Trimming cost V 3 bases and J 6 bases, with 14 bases left between them. The DNA read from the CDR3 is TGTGCCAGCAGCTTCCAGCCGTACGGGGATGAAAAA. This encodes CASSFQPYGDEK. The CDR3 in full is CASSFQPYGDEKLFF.

This clone was counted ten times or more. The missing CDR3 end, 3 residues past where the read stops, is filled in from the germline J gene. V usage is TRBV14 and J usage is TRBJ2-7; D is possibly TRBD2 (6 bases). Trimming pared 0 bases from V and 5 bases from J, leaving 11 bases between. Germline assignment: CDR1 SGHDN and CDR2 FVKESK. The CDR3 totals 14 residues. The DNA read from the CDR3 is TGTGCCAGCAGCCAAGAGTGGAGGGGCCACGAG. Translating it yields CASSQEWRGHE. The entire CDR3 protein is CASSQEWRGHEQYF.

At least ten counts were recorded for this clone. The CDR3 is cut off 3 residues early in the read; its end comes from the germline J gene. The V gene is TRBV3-1 (or the pseudogene TRBV3-2), the J gene TRBJ2-1; D is ambiguous. The CDR3 totals 16 residues. The germline V gene encodes CDR1 LGHDT and CDR2 YNNKEL (reference sequence). V dropped 5 bases and J dropped 2 bases, with 16 bases sitting between them. The part of the CDR3 DNA that was read is TGTGCCAGCAGCTTAGGTAGGTCCAGCGCCTACAATGAG. Its protein product is CASSLGRSSAYNE. The full-length CDR3 reads as CASSLGRSSAYNEQFF.